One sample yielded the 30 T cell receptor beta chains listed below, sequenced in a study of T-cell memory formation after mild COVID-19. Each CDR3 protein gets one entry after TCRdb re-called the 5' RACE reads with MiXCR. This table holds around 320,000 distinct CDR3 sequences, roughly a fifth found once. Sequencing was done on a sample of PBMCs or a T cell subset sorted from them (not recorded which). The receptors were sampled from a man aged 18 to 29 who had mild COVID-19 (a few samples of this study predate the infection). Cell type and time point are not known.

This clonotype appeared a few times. The CDR3 region is CASTRGTSNTGELFF. Written as DNA, the CDR3 is TGTGCCAGCACACGAGGGACGTCGAACACCGGGGAGCTGTTTTTT. J is TRBJ2-2 and V is TRBV18; D may match TRBD1 or TRBD2 (5 bases each). V dropped 8 bases and J dropped 0 bases, with 13 bases sitting between them. The CDR3 is 15 residues long. The germline V gene encodes CDR1 KGHSH and CDR2 LQKENI.

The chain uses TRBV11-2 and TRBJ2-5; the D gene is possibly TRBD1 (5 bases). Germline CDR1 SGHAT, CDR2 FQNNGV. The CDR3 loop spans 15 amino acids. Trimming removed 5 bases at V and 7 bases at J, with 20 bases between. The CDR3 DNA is TGTGCCAGCAGCGGGTCTCGGCAGGGAATGGGGACCCAGTACTTC. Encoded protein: CASSGSRQGMGTQYF. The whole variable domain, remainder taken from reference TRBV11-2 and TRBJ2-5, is EAGVAQSPRYKIIEKRQSVAFWCNPISGHATLYWYQQILGQGPKLLIQFQNNGVVDDSQLPKDRFSAERLKGVDSTLKIQPAKLEDSAVYLCASSGSRQGMGTQYFGPGTRLLVL.

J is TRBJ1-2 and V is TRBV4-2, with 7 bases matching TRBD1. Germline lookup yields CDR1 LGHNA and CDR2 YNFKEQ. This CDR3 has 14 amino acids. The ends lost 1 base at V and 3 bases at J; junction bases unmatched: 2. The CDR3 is CASSQATGDYGYTF. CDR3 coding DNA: TGTGCCAGCAGCCAAGCAACAGGGGACTATGGCTACACCTTC.

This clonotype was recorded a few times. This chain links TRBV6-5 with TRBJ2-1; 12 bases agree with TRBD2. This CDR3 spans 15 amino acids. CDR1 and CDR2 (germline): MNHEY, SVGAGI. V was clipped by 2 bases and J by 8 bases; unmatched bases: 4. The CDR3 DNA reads TGTGCCAGCAGTTACGCTAGCGGGGGGGCACATGAGCAGTTCTTC. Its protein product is CASSYASGGAHEQFF.

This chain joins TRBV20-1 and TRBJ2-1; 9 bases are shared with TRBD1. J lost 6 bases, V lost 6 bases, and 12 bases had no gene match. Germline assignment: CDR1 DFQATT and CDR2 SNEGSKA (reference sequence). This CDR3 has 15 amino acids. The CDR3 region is CSALPTGGLRNEQFF. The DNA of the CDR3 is TGCAGTGCCCTACCCACAGGGGGCCTCCGCAATGAGCAGTTCTTC.

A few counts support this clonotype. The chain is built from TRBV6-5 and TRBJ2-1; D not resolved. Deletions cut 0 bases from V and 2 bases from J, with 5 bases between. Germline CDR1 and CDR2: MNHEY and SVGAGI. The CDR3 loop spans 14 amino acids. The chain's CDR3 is CASSYSTAYNEQFF. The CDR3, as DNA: TGTGCCAGCAGTTACTCGACGGCCTACAATGAGCAGTTCTTC.

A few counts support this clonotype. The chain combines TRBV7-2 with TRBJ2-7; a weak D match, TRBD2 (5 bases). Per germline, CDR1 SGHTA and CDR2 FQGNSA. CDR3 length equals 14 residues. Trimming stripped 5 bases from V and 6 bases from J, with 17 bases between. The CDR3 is CASSRWTGSSEQYF. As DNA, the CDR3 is TGTGCCAGCAGCCGATGGACGGGGAGTTCCGAGCAGTACTTC.

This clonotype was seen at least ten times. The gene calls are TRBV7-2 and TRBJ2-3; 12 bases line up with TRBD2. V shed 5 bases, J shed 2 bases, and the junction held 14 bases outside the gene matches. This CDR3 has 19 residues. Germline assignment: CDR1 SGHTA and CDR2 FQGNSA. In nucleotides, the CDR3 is TGTGCCAGCAGCGAAGAGCCCCCCACTAGCGGGGGGAACACAGATACGCAGTATTTT. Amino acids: CASSEEPPTSGGNTDTQYF. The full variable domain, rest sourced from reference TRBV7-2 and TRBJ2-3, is GAGVSQSPSNKVTEKGKDVELRCDPISGHTALYWYRQSLGQGLEFLIYFQGNSAPDKSGLPSDRFSAERTGGSVSTLTIQRTQQEDSAVYLCASSEEPPTSGGNTDTQYFGPGTRLTVL.

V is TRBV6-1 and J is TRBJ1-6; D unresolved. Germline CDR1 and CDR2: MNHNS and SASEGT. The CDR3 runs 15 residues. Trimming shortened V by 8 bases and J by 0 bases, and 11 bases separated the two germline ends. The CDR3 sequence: CASGEVSSYNSPLHF. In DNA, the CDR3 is TGTGCCAGCGGGGAAGTTTCCTCCTATAATTCACCCCTCCACTTT.

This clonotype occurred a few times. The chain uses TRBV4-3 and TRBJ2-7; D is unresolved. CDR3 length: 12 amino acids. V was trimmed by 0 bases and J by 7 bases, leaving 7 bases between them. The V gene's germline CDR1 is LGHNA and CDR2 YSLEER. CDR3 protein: CASSQEGREQYF. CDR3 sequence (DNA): TGCGCCAGCAGCCAAGAAGGCCGGGAGCAGTACTTC.

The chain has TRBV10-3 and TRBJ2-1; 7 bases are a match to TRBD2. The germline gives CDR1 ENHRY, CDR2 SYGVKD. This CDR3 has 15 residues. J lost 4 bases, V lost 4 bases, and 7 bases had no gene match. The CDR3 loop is CAISVGGGSYNEQFF. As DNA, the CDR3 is TGTGCCATCAGTGTGGGCGGGGGTAGTTACAATGAGCAGTTCTTC.

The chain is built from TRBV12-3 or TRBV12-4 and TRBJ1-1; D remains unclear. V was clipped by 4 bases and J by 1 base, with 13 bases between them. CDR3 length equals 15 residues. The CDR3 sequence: CASSSPRDTNTEAFF. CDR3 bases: TGTGCCAGCAGTTCACCCCGAGACACGAACACTGAAGCTTTCTTT.

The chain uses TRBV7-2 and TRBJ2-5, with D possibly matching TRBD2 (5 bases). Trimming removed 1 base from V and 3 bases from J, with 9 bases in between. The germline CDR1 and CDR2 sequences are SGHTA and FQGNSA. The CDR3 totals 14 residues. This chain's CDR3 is CASSLGAAEETQYF. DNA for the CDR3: TGTGCCAGCAGCTTAGGAGCGGCCGAAGAGACCCAGTACTTC.

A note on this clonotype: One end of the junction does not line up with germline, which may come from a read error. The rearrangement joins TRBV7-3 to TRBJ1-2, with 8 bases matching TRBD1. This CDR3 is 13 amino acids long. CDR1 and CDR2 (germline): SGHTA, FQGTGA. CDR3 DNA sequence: TGTGCCAGCAGCATAACAGGGGGCTATGGCTACACCTTC. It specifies CASSITGGYGYTF.

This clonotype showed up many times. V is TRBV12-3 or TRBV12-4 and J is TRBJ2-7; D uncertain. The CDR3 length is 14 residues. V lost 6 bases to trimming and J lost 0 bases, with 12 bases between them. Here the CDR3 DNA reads TGTGCCAGCAGGATGTCAGAAAGCTCCTACGAGCAGTACTTC. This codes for CASRMSESSYEQYF.

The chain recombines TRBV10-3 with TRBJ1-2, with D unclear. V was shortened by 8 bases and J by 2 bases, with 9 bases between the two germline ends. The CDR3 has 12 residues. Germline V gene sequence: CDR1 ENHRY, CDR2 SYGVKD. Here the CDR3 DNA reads TGTGCCATCGGAGGGCTAAACTATGGCTACACCTTC. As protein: CAIGGLNYGYTF.

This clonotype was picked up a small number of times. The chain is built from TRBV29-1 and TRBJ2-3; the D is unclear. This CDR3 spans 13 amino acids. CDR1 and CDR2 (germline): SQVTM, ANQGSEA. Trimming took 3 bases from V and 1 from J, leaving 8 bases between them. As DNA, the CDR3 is TGCAGCGTTGAGGCTAGTCGCACAGATACGCAGTATTTT. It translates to CSVEASRTDTQYF.

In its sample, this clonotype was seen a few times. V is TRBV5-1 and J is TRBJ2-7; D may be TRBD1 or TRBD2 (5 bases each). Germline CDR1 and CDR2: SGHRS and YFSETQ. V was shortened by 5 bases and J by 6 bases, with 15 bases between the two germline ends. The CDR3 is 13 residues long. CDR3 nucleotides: TGCGCCAGCAGTTCCCAGGGAGAAGGCGAGCAGTACGTC. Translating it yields CASSSQGEGEQYV.

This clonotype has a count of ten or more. The CDR3 DNA reads as TGCGCCAGCAGCGCGGACAGAGGCACAGATACGCAGTATTTT. Translated, it gives CASSADRGTDTQYF. This chain connects TRBV5-1 to TRBJ2-3, with a possible D match to TRBD1 (6 bases). V was pared by 4 bases and J by 1 base, with 10 bases between. This CDR3 is 14 amino acids long. CDR1 and CDR2 (germline): SGHRS, YFSETQ.

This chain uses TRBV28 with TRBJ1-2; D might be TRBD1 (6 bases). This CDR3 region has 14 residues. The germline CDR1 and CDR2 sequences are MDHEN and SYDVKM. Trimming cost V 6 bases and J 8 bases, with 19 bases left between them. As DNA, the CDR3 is TGTGCCAGCAGGGGGGGGCACCTTCTAATAGGCTACACCTTC. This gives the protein CASRGGHLLIGYTF.

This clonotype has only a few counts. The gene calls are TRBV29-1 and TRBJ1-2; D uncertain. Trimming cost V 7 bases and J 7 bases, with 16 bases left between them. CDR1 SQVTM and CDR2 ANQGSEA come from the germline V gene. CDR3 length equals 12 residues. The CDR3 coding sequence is TGCAGCGGGACCGGCCAACAAGGTGGCTACACCTTC. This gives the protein CSGTGQQGGYTF.

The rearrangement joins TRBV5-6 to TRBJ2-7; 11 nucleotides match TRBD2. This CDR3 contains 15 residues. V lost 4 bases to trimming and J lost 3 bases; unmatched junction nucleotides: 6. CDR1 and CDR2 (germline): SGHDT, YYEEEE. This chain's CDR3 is CASSEEGTSGYEQYV. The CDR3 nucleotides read TGTGCCAGCAGCGAGGAGGGGACTAGCGGCTACGAGCAGTACGTC.

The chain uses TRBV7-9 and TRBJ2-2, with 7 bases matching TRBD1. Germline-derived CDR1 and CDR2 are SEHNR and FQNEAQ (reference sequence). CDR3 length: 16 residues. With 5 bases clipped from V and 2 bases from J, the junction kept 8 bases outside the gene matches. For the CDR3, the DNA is TGTGCCAGCAGCCGAGGACAGGTGATAAACACCGGGGAGCTGTTTTTT. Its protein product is CASSRGQVINTGELFF.

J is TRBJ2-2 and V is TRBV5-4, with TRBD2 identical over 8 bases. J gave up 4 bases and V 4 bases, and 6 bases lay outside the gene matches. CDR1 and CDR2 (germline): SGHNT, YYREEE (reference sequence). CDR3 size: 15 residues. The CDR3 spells CASSLSGAGTGELFF. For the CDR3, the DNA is TGTGCCAGCAGCCTTAGCGGGGCGGGCACCGGGGAGCTGTTTTTT.

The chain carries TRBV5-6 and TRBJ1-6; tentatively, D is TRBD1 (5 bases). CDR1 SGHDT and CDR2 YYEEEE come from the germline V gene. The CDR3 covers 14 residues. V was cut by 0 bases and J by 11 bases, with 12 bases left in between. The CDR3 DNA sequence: TGTGCCAGCAGCTTGGCCGATGGGGGGACACCCCTCCACTTT. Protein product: CASSLADGGTPLHF. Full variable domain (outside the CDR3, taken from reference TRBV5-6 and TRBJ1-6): DAGVTQSPTHLIKTRGQQVTLRCSPKSGHDTVSWYQQALGQGPQFIFQYYEEEERQRGNFPDRFSGHQFPNYSSELNVNALLLGDSALYLCASSLADGGTPLHFGNGTRLTVT.

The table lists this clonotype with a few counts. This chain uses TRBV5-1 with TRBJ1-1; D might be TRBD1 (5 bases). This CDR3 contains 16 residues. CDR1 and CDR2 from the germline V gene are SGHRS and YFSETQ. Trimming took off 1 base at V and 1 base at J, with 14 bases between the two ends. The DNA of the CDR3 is TGCGCCAGCAGCTTGACTGCCGGGACGGCGAACACTGAAGCTTTCTTT. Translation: CASSLTAGTANTEAFF.

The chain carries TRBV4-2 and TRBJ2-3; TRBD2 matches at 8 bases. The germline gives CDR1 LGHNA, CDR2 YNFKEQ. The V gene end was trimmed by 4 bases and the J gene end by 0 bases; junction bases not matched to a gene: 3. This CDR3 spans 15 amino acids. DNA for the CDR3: TGTGCCAGCAGCCCCGGGGGGGCTAGCACAGATACGCAGTATTTT. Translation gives CASSPGGASTDTQYF.

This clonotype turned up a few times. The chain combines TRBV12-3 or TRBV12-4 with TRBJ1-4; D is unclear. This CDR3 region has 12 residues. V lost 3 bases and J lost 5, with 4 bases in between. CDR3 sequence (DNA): TGTGCCAGCAGTTTCCTAAATGAAAAACTGTTTTTT. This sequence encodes CASSFLNEKLFF.

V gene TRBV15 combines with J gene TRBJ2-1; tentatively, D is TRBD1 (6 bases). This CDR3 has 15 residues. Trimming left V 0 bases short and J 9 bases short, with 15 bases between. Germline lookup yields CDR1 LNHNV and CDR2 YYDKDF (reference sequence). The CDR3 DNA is TGTGCCACCAGCAGAGATCGGTACTCAGGGGTTGAGCAGTTCTTC. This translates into CATSRDRYSGVEQFF.

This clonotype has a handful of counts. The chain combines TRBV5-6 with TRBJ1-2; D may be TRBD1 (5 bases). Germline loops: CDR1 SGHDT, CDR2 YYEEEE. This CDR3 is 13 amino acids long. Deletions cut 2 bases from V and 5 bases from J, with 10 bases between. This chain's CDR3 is CASSFGEGYGYTF. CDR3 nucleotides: TGTGCCAGCAGCTTTGGTGAGGGGTATGGCTACACCTTC. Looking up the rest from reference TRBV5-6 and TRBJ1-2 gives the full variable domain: DAGVTQSPTHLIKTRGQQVTLRCSPKSGHDTVSWYQQALGQGPQFIFQYYEEEERQRGNFPDRFSGHQFPNYSSELNVNALLLGDSALYLCASSFGEGYGYTFGSGTRLTVV.